A selection of T cell receptor beta chains follows, all from one sample in a study of cytomegalovirus exposure and HLA in healthy donors. Sequencing used immunoSEQ multiplex PCR; TCRdb keeps in-frame clones, though not all of them. The repertoire holds some 180,000 clones, with about 9% as singletons. Sequencing used PBMCs. These TCRs come from a woman in her 30s in good health and CMV-seropositive. CDR3s include the opening cysteine and the closing phenylalanine or tryptophan. Fields, in order: J gene, clone size, D gene, V gene, CDR3 protein, CDR3 DNA. A D gene is named only where the DNA matches it firmly. Size tells how often a clone was seen (once, few, many) or the class of an expanded clone, and some rows leave it out.

>TRBJ2-6|NA|NA|TRBV6-5
CASSLDSAGANVLTF
TGTGCCAGCAGTTTAGACAGTGCTGGGGCCAACGTCCTGACTTTC
>TRBJ2-1|NA|TRBD2|TRBV9
CASSVGGRQFF
TGTGCCAGCAGCGTCGGCGGGAGACAGTTCTTC
>TRBJ2-1|NA|NA|TRBV7-9
CASSPPRSSYNEQFF
TGTGCCAGCAGCCCCCCGAGAAGCTCCTACAATGAGCAGTTCTTC
>TRBJ2-4|NA|TRBD2|TRBV4-2
CASSQDPLHSGSPYF
TGTGCCAGCAGCCAAGACCCCCTCCATAGCGGGAGTCCGTACTTC
>TRBJ2-1|NA|NA|TRBV30
CAWSVSYGAYNEQFF
TGTGCCTGGAGTGTAAGTTATGGGGCTTACAATGAGCAGTTCTTC
>TRBJ2-1|few|TRBD1|TRBV10-1
CASSESRGSKRFF
TGCGCCAGCAGTGAGTCCAGGGGGAGTAAGCGATTCTTC
>TRBJ2-6|NA|NA|TRBV28
CASRKTRQTGANVLTF
TGTGCCAGCAGAAAAACAAGACAGACTGGGGCCAACGTCCTGACTTTC
>TRBJ1-2|NA|NA|TRBV7-9
CASSLVGTGGYGYTF
TGTGCCAGCAGCTTAGTCGGTACAGGCGGCTATGGCTACACCTTC
>TRBJ2-7|NA|TRBD1|TRBV19
CASSPRTGGEHEQYF
TGTGCCAGTAGTCCCAGGACAGGGGGCGAACACGAGCAGTACTTC
>TRBJ2-3|few|TRBD2|TRBV7-9
CASSWWTSGSTDTQYF
TGTGCCAGCAGCTGGTGGACTAGCGGGAGCACAGATACGCAGTATTTT
>TRBJ2-4|NA|TRBD1|TRBV27
CASSGRDRGRNIQYF
TGTGCCAGCAGTGGCCGGGACAGGGGACGCAACATTCAGTACTTC
>TRBJ2-1|few|NA|TRBV5-1
CASRQTGTSNEQFF
TGCGCCAGCAGGCAGACCGGGACTTCCAATGAGCAGTTCTTC
>TRBJ2-3|few|NA|TRBV5-1
CASSSQGRDTQYF
TGCGCCAGCAGCTCACAGGGACGGGATACGCAGTATTTT
>TRBJ1-1|many|NA|TRBV6-5
CASSYRGNTEAFF
TGTGCCAGCAGTTACAGGGGGAACACTGAAGCTTTCTTT
>TRBJ2-7|NA|NA|TRBV4-1
CASSAGLYSYEQYF
TGCGCCAGCAGCGCGGGACTGTATTCCTACGAGCAGTACTTC
>TRBJ2-7|NA|TRBD1|TRBV5-1
CASSSGTVLNEQYF
TGCGCCAGCAGCTCAGGGACAGTTTTGAACGAGCAGTACTTC
>TRBJ2-5|few|NA|TRBV7-9
CASSLSKETQYF
TGTGCCAGCAGCTTATCAAAAGAGACCCAGTACTTC
>TRBJ1-5|few|NA|TRBV6-5
CASSSDRPGRNQPQHF
TGTGCCAGCAGTTCAGACCGCCCGGGTCGCAATCAGCCCCAGCATTTT
>TRBJ1-5|few|TRBD1|TRBV9
CASSATGGGQPQHF
TGTGCCAGCAGCGCCACAGGGGGAGGTCAGCCCCAGCATTTT